The TCR beta chain under discussion was sequenced for a study of STAT5B mutations in CD4+ large granular lymphocyte leukemia (dated 2022 in TCRdb). Looking at the study overall: Among the healthy controls, the CDR3 'QG' motif was associated with a particular HLA allele. The purity of purified fractions was confirmed by flow cytometry on FACSCanto II or FACSVerse to exceed 95% among lymphocytes. The study compared the TCRbeta repertoires of patients with CD4+ T-cell large granular lymphocyte leukemia against the TCRbeta repertoires of healthy blood donors.

The healthy control group was made up of a few dozen blood donors, and the Finnish Red Cross blood service supplied their buffy coats. All TCR-sequenced material derived from peripheral blood: patient blood samples and healthy donor buffy coats. Ficoll-Hypaque gradient centrifugation was used to isolate peripheral blood mononuclear cells. CD4+ cells were magnetically purified from the buffy coats of healthy controls. Genomic DNA was extracted using the Gentra Puregene Cell and Tissue kit, and a Qubit 2.0 fluorometer was used to quantify it. CDR1 MNHEY and CDR2 SVGAGI were looked up in the germline V gene. Including the terminal cysteine and phenylalanine, the CDR3 comprises 15 residues. Of the read, only the CDR3 DNA is kept; its 45 bases are in frame from base 1. V is pared back by 6 bases and J by 3 bases, with 16 bases lying between the germline termini. For this clone: The target of this receptor is not known. Base-call qualities are not available, and no considerably larger clone is one nucleotide away.

The immunoSEQ assay at survey resolution was used to sequence TCRbeta rearrangements from genomic DNA. The authors processed their data as follows. In the TCR sequencing data, the smallest productive clonotype frequency that could be detected was 2.59 x 10-5. Analyses included only productive TCRbeta rearrangements, meaning complete and in-frame sequences. Clonality for each sample was calculated as Simpson clonality in the immunoSEQ Analyzer version 3.0. Based on frequency, clones were grouped as very rare, small, medium, large (1-20%) or hyperexpanded (>20%). Generation probabilities were estimated with OLGA 1.2.3, V-gene circos plots were made with VDJtools, specificities were looked up in VDJdb, and CDR3 motifs were identified with GLIPH. TCRdb re-hosts the immuneACCESS table, in-frame sequences only. Its copies lack some clones; in the studies checked, an unresolved V gene accounts for under half of them, and the cause for the rest is not known. Clone size and V and J calls were adopted from that table, with D and trimming inferred from the DNA. Counted in this sample were 35,000 to 40,000 clones; about 82% of them appeared once. The ten top clones hold under 1.5% of the sample.

The full study reports these points: Greater clonality appeared to be present in CD4-sorted patient repertoires than in healthy CD4+ repertoires, and the difference was retained after the putative leukemic clones were removed. Data were not HLA-matched; higher clonality in CD4+ versus CD8+ T-LGLL could reflect the relatively small sample size. Each patient's main leukemic clonotypes were private, but 25% of these clonotypes showed up at low frequency in the non-leukemic repertoires of other patients. TRBV06-family usage was enriched among the top patient clones (8/27) compared with healthy controls (2/35).

This receptor was taken from a human donor in good health. The V and J genes are TRBV6-5 and TRBJ2-3; perhaps TRBD2 is the D gene, with 6 bases matching. Input material: CD4+ T cells from blood buffy coats. The CDR3 loop reads CASRGGGIGTDTQYF. The nucleotide sequence is TGTGCCAGCAGAGGTGGGGGGATCGGGACAGATACGCAGTATTTT.